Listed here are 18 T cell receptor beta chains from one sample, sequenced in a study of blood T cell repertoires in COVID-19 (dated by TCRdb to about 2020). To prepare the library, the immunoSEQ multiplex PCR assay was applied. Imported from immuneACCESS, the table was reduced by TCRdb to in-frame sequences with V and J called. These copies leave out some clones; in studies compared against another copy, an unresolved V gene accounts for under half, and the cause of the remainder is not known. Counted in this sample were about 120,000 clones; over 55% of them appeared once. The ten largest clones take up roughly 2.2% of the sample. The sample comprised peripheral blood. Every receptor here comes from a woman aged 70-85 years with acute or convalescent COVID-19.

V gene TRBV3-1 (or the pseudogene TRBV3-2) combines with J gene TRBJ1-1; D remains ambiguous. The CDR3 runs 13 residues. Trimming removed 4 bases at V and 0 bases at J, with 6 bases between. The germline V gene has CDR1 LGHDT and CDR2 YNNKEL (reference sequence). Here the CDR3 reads CASSRQMNTEAFF. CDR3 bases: TGTGCCAGCAGCCGCCAGATGAACACTGAAGCTTTCTTT.

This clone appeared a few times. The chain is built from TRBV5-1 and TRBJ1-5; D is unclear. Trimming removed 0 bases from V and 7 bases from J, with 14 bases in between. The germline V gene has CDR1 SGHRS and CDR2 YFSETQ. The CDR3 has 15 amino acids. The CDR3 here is CASSLGSGTQQPQHF. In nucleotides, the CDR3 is TGCGCCAGCAGCTTGGGGTCTGGCACCCAACAGCCCCAGCATTTT. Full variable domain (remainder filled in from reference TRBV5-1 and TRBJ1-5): KAGVTQTPRYLIKTRGQQVTLSCSPISGHRSVSWYQQTPGQGLQFLFEYFSETQRNKGNFPGRFSGRQFSNSRSEMNVSTLELGDSALYLCASSLGSGTQQPQHFGDGTRLSIL.

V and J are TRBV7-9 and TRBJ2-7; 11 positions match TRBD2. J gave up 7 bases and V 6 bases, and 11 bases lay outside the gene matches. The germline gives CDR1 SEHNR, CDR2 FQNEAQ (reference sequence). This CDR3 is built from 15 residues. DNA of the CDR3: TGTGCCAGCAGTCCAGGCACTAGCGGGAGTTGGGAGCAGTACTTC. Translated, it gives CASSPGTSGSWEQYF.

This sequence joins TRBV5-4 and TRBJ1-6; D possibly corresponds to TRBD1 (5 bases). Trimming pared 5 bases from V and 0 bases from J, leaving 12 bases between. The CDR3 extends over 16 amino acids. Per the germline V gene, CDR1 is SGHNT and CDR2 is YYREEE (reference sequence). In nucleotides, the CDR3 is TGTGCCAGCAGTTGGGGCGGGGGCTCCTATAATTCACCCCTCCACTTT. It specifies CASSWGGGSYNSPLHF.

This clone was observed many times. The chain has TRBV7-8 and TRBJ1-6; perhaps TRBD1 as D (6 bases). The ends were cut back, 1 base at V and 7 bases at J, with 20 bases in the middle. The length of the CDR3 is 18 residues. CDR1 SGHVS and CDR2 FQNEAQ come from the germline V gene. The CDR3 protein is CASSLDGQGPTTNSPLHF. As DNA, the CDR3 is TGTGCCAGCAGCTTAGATGGGCAGGGGCCTACTACAAATTCACCCCTCCACTTT.

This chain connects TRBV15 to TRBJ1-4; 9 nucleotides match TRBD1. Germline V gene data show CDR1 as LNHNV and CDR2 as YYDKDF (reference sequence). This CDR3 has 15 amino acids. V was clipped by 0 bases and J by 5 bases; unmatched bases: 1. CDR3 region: CATSRDGTGNEKLFF. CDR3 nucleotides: TGTGCCACCAGCAGAGATGGGACAGGGAATGAAAAACTGTTTTTT.

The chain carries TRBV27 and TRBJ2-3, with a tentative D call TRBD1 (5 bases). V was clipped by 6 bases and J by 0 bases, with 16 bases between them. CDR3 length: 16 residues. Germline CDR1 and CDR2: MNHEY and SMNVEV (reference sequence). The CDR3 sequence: CASRRRQTTSTDTQYF. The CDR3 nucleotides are TGTGCCAGCAGACGCAGACAGACAACTAGCACAGATACGCAGTATTTT.

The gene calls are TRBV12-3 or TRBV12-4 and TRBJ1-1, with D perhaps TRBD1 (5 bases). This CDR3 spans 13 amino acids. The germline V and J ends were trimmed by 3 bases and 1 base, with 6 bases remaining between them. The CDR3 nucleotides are TGTGCCAGCAGTTTGGGGCAGAACACTGAAGCTTTCTTT. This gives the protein CASSLGQNTEAFF.

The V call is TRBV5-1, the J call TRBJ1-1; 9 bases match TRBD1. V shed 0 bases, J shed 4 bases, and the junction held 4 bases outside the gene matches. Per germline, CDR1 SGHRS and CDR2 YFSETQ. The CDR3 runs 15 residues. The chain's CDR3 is CASSLVATGGTEAFF. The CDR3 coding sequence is TGCGCCAGCAGCTTGGTCGCGACAGGGGGCACTGAAGCTTTCTTT.

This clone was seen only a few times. CDR3: CASTKQETQYF. DNA of the CDR3: TGCGCCAGCACCAAACAAGAGACCCAGTACTTC. The gene calls are TRBV5-1 and TRBJ2-5, with D unclear. V shed 6 bases and J shed 2 bases, with 5 bases lying between them. The CDR3 loop spans 11 amino acids. Per the germline V gene, CDR1 is SGHRS and CDR2 is YFSETQ.

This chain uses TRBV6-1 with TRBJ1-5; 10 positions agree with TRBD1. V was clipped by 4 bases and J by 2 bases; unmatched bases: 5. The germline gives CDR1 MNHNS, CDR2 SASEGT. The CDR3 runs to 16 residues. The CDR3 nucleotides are TGTGCCAGCAGTGCCCGGACAGGGGGAGGCAATCAGCCCCAGCATTTT. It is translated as CASSARTGGGNQPQHF.

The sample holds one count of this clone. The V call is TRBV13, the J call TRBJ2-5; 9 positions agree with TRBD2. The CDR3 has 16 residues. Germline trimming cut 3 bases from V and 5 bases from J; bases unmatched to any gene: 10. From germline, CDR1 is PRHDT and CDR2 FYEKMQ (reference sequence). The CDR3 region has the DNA TGTGCCAGCAGCTTTGGTTCTAGCGGGGTCTGGGAGACCCAGTACTTC. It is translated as CASSFGSSGVWETQYF. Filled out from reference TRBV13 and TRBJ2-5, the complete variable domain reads AAGVIQSPRHLIKEKRETATLKCYPIPRHDTVYWYQQGPGQDPQFLISFYEKMQSDKGSIPDRFSAQQFSDYHSELNMSSLELGDSALYFCASSFGSSGVWETQYFGPGTRLLVL.

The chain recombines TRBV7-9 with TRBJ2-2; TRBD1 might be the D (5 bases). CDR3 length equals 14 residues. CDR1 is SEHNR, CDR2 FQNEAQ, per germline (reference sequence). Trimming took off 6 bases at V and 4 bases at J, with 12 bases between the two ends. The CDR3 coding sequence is TGTGCCAGCAGTTATTCAAGGGGCACCGGGGAGCTGTTTTTT. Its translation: CASSYSRGTGELFF.

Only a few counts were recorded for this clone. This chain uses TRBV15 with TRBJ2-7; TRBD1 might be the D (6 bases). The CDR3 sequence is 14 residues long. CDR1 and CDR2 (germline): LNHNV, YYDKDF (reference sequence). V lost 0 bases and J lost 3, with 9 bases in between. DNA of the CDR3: TGTGCCACCAGCAGAGATCAACAGGGCTACGAGCAGTACTTC. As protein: CATSRDQQGYEQYF.

The CDR3 sequence: CAILGGDVTDTQYF. The CDR3 DNA is TGTGCCATCCTAGGGGGGGACGTCACAGATACGCAGTATTTT. This chain links TRBV9 with TRBJ2-3, with D possibly TRBD2 on 7 matching bases. With 9 bases removed from V and 2 bases from J, the gap between germline ends came to 16 bases. Germline V gene data show CDR1 as SGDLS and CDR2 as YYNGEE. The CDR3 spans 14 residues.

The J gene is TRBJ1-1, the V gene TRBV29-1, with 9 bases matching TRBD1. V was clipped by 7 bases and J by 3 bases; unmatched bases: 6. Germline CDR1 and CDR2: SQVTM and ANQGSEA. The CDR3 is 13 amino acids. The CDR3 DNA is TGCAGCGCTGAGGACAGGGGTCACACTGAAGCTTTCTTT. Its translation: CSAEDRGHTEAFF. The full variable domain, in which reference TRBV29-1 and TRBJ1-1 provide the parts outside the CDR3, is SAVISQKPSRDICQRGTSLTIQCQVDSQVTMMFWYRQQPGQSLTLIATANQGSEATYESGFVIDKFPISRPNLTFSTLTVSNMSPEDSSIYLCSAEDRGHTEAFFGQGTRLTVV.

The CDR3 DNA is TGTGCCAGCAGTGAGGCCACATTGCGAGGGGAGCAGTACTTC. This codes for CASSEATLRGEQYF. The V gene is TRBV25-1, the J gene TRBJ2-7, with D perhaps matching TRBD2 (5 bases). The ends were cut back, 3 bases at V and 7 bases at J, with 16 bases in the middle. This CDR3 is 14 amino acids long. The germline V gene encodes CDR1 MGHDK and CDR2 SYGVNS.

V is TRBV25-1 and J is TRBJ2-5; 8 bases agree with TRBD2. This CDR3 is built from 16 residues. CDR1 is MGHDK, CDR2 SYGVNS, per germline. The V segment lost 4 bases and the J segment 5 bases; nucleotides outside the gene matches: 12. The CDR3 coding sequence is TGTGCCAGCAGTGCTTCCCGATGGCGGGGGGAGGAGACCCAGTACTTC. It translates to CASSASRWRGEETQYF.